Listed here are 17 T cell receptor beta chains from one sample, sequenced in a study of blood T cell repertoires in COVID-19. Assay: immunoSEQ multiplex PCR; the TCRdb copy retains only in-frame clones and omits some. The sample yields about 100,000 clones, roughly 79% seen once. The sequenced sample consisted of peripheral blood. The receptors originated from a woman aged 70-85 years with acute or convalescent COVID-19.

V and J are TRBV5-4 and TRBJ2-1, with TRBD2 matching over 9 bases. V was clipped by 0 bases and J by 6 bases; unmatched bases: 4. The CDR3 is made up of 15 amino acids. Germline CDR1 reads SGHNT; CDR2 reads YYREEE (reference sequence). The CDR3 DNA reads TGTGCCAGCAGCTTGGACAGCGGGGGGAGCAATGAGCAGTTCTTC. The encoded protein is CASSLDSGGSNEQFF.

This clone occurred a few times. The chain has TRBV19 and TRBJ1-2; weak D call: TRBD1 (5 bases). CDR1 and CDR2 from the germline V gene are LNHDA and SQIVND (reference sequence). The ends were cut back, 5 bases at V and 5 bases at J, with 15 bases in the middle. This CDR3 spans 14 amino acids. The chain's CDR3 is CASSGEGLLYGYTF. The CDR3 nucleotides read TGTGCCAGTAGTGGGGAGGGGCTGCTGTATGGCTACACCTTC.

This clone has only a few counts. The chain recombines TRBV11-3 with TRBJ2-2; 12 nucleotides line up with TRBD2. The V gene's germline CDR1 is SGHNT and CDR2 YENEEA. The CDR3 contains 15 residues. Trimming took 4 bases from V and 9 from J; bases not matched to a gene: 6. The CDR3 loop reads CASSSPSGGAWELFF. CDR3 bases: TGTGCCAGCAGCTCGCCTAGCGGGGGGGCCTGGGAGCTGTTTTTT.

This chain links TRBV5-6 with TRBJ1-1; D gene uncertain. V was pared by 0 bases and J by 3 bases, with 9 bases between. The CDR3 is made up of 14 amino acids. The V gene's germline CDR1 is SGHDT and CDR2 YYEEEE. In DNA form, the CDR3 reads TGTGCCAGCAGCTTGGATCCGAGGCACACTGAAGCTTTCTTT. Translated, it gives CASSLDPRHTEAFF.

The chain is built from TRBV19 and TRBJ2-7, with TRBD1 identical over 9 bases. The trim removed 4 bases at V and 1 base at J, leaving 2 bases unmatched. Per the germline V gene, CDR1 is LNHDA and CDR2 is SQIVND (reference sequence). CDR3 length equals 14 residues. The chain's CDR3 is CASSTGTGSYEQYF. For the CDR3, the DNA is TGTGCCAGTAGTACCGGGACAGGGTCCTACGAGCAGTACTTC. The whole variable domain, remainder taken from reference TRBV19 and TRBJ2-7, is DGGITQSPKYLFRKEGQNVTLSCEQNLNHDAMYWYRQDPGQGLRLIYYSQIVNDFQKGDIAEGYSVSREKKESFPLTVTSAQKNPTAFYLCASSTGTGSYEQYFGPGTRLTVT.

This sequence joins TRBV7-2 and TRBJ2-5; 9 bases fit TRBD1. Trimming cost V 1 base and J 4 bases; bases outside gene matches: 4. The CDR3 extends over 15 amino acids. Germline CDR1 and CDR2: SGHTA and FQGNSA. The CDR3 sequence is CASSLDRGQGETQYF. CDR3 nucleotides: TGTGCCAGCAGCTTAGACAGGGGGCAGGGAGAGACCCAGTACTTC.

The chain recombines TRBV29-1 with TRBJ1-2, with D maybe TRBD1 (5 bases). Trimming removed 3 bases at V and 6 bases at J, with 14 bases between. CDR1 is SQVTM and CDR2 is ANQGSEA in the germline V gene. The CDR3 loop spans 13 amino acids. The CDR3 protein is CSVDVDQGNGYTF. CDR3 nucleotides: TGCAGCGTTGATGTGGACCAGGGAAATGGCTACACCTTC.

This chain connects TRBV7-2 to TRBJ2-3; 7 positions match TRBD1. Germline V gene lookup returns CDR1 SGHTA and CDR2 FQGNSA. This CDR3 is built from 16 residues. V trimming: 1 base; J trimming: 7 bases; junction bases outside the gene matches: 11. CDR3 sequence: CASSLVTGYPLNTQYF. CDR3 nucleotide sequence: TGTGCCAGCAGCTTAGTGACAGGGTACCCTCTCAATACGCAGTATTTT.

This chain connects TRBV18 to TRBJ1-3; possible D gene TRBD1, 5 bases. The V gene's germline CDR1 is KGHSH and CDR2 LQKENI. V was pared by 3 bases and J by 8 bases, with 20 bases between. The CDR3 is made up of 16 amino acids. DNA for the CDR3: TGTGCCAGCTCACCGCCCTCAGGGTTCCGTGTTGACACCATATATTTT. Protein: CASSPPSGFRVDTIYF.

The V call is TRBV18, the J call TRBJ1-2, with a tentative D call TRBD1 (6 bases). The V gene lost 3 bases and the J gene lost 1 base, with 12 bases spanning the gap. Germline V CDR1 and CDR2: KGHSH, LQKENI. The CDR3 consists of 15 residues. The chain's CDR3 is CASSPGADSNYGYTF. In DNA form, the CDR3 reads TGTGCCAGCTCACCGGGCGCGGACAGTAACTATGGCTACACCTTC.

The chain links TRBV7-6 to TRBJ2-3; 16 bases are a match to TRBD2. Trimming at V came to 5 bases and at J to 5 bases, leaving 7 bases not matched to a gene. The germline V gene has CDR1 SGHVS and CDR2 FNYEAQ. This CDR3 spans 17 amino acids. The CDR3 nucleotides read TGTGCCAGCAGCCTTACCGGGACTAGCGGGGGGGGAGATACGCAGTATTTT. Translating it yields CASSLTGTSGGGDTQYF.

The CDR3 region has the DNA TGCGCCAGCAACCCAGAGGGCGGCTATAATTCACCCCTCCACTTT. Residues: CASNPEGGYNSPLHF. The chain combines TRBV5-1 with TRBJ1-6; D gene uncertain. The V and J ends lost 6 bases and 3 bases respectively, with 13 bases between them. Germline-derived CDR1 and CDR2 are SGHRS and YFSETQ. This CDR3 region has 15 residues.

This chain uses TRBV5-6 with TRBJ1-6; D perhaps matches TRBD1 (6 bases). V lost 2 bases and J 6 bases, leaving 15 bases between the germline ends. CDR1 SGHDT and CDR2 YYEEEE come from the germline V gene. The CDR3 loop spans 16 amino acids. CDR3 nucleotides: TGTGCCAGCAGCTTACTGCCCACAGGGAGTAATTCACCCCTCCACTTT. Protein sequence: CASSLLPTGSNSPLHF.

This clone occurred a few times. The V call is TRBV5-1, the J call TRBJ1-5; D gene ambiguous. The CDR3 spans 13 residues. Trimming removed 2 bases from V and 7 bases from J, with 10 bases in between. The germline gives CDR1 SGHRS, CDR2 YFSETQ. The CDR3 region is CASSLKEDQPQHF. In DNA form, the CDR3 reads TGCGCCAGCAGCTTAAAGGAGGACCAGCCCCAGCATTTT.

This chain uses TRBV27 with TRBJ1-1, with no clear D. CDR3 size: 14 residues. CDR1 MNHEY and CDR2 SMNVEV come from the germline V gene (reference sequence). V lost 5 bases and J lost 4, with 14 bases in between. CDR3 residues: CASSGSKWGTEAFF. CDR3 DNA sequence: TGTGCCAGCAGTGGGAGCAAATGGGGCACTGAAGCTTTCTTT.

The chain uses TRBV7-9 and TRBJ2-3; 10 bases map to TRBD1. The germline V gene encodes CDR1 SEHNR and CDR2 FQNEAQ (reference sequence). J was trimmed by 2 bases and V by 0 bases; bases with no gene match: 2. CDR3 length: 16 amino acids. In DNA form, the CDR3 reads TGTGCCAGCAGCTTAGCGACAGGGGGCCTCACAGATACGCAGTATTTT. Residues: CASSLATGGLTDTQYF. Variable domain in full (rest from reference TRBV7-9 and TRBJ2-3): DTGVSQNPRHKITKRGQNVTFRCDPISEHNRLYWYRQTLGQGPEFLTYFQNEAQLEKSRLLSDRFSAERPKGSFSTLEIQRTEQGDSAMYLCASSLATGGLTDTQYFGPGTRLTVL.

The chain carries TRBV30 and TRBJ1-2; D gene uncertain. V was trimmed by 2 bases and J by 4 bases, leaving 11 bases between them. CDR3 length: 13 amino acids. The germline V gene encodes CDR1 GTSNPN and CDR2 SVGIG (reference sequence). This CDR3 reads CAWSLERFYGYTF. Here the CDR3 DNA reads TGTGCCTGGAGTTTAGAACGGTTCTATGGCTACACCTTC.